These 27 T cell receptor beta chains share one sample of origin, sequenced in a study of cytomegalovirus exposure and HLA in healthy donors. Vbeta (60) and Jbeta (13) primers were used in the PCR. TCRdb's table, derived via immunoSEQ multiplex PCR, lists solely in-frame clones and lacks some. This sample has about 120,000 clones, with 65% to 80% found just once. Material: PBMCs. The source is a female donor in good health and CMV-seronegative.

CDR3 nucleotides: TGTGCCACAAAATCGATAGTAATCGACACCGGGGAGCTGTTTTTT. This encodes CATKSIVIDTGELFF. The rearrangement uses TRBV19 and TRBJ2-2; D not certain. This CDR3 is 15 amino acids long. Germline loops: CDR1 LNHDA, CDR2 SQIVND (reference sequence). With 10 bases removed from V and 3 bases from J, the gap between germline ends came to 18 bases.

In DNA form, the CDR3 reads TGTGCCAGCAGCGCATCAAGGGGCCATGGCTACACCTTC. Its protein product is CASSASRGHGYTF. V is TRBV9 and J is TRBJ1-2, with a tentative D call TRBD1 (5 bases). The V end was cut by 3 bases, the J end by 6 bases, with 12 bases between. Germline V CDR1 and CDR2: SGDLS, YYNGEE. There are 13 residues in the CDR3.

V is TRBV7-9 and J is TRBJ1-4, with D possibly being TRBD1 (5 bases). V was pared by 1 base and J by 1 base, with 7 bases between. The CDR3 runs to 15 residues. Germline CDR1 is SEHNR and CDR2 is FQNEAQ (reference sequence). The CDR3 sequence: CASSLEQGTNEKLFF. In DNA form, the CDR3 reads TGTGCCAGCAGCTTAGAGCAGGGAACTAATGAAAAACTGTTTTTT.

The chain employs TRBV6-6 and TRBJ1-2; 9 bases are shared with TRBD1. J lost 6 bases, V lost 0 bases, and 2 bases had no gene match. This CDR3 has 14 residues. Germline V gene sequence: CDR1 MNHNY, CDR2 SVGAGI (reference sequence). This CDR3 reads CASSYSGTGNGYTF. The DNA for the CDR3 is TGTGCCAGCAGTTACTCCGGGACAGGGAATGGCTACACCTTC.

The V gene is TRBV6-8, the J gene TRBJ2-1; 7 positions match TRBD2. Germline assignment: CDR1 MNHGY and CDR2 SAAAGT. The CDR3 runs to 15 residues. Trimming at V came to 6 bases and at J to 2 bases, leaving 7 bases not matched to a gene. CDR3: CASRGQRGPYNEQFF. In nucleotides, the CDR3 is TGTGCCAGCAGAGGCCAGCGGGGTCCCTACAATGAGCAGTTCTTC.

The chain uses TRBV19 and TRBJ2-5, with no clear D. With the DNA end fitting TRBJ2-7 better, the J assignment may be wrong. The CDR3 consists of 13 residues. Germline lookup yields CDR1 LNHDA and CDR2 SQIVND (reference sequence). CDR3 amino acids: CASSIGASYEQYF. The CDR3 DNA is TGTGCCAGTAGTATAGGAGCCTCCTACGAGCAGTACTTC.

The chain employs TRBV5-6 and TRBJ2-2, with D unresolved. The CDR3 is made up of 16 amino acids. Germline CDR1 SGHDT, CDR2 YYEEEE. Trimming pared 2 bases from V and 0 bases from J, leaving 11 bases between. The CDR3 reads CASSFYRLANTGELFF. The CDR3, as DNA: TGTGCCAGCAGCTTTTATAGACTCGCGAACACCGGGGAGCTGTTTTTT.

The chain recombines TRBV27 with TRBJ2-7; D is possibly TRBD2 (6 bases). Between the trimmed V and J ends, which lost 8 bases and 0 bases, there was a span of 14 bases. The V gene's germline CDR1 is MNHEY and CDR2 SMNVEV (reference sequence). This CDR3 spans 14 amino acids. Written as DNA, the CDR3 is TGTGCCAGCTCCCTTGTGGGGGGCTCCTACGAGCAGTACTTC. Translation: CASSLVGGSYEQYF.

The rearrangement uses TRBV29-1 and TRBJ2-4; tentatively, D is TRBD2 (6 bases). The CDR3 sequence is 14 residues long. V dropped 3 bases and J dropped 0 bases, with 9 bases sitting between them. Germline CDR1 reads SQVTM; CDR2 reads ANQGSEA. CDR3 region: CSVDGGIAKNIQYF. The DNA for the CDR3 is TGCAGCGTTGACGGGGGAATAGCCAAAAACATTCAGTACTTC.

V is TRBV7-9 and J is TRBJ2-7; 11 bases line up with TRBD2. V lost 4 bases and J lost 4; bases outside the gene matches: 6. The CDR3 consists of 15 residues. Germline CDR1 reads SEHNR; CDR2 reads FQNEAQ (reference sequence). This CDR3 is CASSSQTSGEYEQYF. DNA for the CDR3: TGTGCCAGCAGCTCTCAGACTAGCGGGGAATACGAGCAGTACTTC.

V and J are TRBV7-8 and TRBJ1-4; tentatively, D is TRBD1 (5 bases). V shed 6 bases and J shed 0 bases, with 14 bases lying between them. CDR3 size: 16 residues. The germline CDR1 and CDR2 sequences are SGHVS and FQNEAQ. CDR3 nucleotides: TGTGCCAGCAGTACGGGTAGGGGTGCAACTAATGAAAAACTGTTTTTT. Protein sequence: CASSTGRGATNEKLFF.

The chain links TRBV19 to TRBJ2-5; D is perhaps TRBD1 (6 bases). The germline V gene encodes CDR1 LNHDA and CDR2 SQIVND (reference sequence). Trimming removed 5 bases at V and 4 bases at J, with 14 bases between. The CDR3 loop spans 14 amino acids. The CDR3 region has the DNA TGTGCCAGTAGTTCCCGACAGGTTGGAGAGACCCAGTACTTC. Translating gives CASSSRQVGETQYF.

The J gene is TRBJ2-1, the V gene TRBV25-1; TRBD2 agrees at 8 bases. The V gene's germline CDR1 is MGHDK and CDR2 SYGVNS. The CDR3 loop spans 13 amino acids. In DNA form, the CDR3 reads TGTGCATCCCGGCGGGGGGCCTACAATGAGCAGTTCTTC. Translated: CASRRGAYNEQFF.

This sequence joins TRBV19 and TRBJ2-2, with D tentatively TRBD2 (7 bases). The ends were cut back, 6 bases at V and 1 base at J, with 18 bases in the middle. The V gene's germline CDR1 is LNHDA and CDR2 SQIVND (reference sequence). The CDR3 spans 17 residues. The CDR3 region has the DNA TGTGCCAGTAGCCTCTGGTGGGGGGGACAGAACACCGGGGAGCTGTTTTTT. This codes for CASSLWWGGQNTGELFF.

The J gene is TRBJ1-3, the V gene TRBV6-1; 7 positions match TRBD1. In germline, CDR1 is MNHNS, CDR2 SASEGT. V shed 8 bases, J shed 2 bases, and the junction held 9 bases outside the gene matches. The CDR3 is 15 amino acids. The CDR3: CASSGQGGTGNTIYF. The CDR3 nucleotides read TGTGCCAGCTCGGGGCAGGGGGGAACTGGAAACACCATATATTTT.

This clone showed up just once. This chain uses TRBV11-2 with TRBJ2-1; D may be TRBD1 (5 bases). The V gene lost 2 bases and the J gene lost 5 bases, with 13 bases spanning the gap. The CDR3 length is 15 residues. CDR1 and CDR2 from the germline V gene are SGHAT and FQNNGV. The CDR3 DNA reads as TGTGCCAGCAGCTTACGAGCCAGGGCGGACAATGAGCAGTTCTTC. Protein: CASSLRARADNEQFF.

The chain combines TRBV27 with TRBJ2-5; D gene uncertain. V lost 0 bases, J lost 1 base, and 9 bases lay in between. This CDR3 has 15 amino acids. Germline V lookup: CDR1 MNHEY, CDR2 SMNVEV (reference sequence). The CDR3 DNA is TGTGCCAGCAGTTTATCGGGCAGACCCCAAGAGACCCAGTACTTC. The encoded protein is CASSLSGRPQETQYF.

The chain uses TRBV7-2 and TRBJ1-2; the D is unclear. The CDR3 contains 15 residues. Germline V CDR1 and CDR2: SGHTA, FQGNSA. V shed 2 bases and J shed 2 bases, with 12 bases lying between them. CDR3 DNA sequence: TGTGCCAGCAGCTTAAAGCACAGCTTCAACTATGGCTACACCTTC. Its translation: CASSLKHSFNYGYTF.

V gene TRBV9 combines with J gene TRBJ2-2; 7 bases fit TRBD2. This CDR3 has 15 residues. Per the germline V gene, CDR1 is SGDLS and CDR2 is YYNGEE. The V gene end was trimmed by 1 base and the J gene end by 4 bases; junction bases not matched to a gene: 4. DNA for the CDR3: TGTGCCAGCAGCGTAAACGGGGGGAGCACCGGGGAGCTGTTTTTT. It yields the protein CASSVNGGSTGELFF.

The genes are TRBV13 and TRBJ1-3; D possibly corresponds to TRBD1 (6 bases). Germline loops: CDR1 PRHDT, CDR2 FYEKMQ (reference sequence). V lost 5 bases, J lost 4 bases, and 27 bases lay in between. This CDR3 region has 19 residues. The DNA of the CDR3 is TGTGCCAGCAGCAAAACCCTTAATCAGGGGTCTCATTGGGGAAACACCATATATTTT. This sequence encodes CASSKTLNQGSHWGNTIYF. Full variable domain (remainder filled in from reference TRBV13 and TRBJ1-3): AAGVIQSPRHLIKEKRETATLKCYPIPRHDTVYWYQQGPGQDPQFLISFYEKMQSDKGSIPDRFSAQQFSDYHSELNMSSLELGDSALYFCASSKTLNQGSHWGNTIYFGEGSWLTVV.

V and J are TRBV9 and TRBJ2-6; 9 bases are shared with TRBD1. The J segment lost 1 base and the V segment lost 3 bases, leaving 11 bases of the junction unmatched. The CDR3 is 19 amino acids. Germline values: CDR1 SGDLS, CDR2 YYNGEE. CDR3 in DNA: TGTGCCAGCAGCGCTTACGGGGACAGGGTTGAGTCTGGGGCCAACGTCCTGACTTTC. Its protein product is CASSAYGDRVESGANVLTF.

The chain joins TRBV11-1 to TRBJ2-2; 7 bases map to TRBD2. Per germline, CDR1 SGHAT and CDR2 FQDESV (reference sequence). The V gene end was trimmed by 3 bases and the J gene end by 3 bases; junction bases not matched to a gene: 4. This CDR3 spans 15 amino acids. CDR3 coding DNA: TGTGCCAGCAGCTTTACCCTAGCGGACACCGGGGAGCTGTTTTTT. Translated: CASSFTLADTGELFF.

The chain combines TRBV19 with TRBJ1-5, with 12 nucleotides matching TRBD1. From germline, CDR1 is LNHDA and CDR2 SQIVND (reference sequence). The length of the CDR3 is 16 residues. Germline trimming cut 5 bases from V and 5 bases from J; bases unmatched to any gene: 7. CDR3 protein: CASSPGDRGRDQPQHF. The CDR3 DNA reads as TGTGCCAGTAGTCCGGGGGACAGGGGGCGAGATCAGCCCCAGCATTTT.

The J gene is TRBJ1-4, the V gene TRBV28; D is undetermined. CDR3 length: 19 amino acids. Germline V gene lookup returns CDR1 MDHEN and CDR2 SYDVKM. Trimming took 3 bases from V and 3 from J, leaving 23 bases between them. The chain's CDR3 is CASSFAPSFGLGANEKLFF. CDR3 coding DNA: TGTGCCAGCAGTTTCGCCCCAAGTTTCGGGCTGGGAGCTAATGAAAAACTGTTTTTT.

The CDR3 DNA reads as TGTGCCAGCAGCTTAGTGGCAGGGGCGGACAATCAGCCCCAGCATTTT. It codes for CASSLVAGADNQPQHF. The chain couples TRBV7-9 to TRBJ1-5; a possible D gene is TRBD1 (6 bases). This CDR3 region has 16 residues. Germline lookup yields CDR1 SEHNR and CDR2 FQNEAQ (reference sequence). V shed 1 base and J shed 3 bases, with 13 bases lying between them.

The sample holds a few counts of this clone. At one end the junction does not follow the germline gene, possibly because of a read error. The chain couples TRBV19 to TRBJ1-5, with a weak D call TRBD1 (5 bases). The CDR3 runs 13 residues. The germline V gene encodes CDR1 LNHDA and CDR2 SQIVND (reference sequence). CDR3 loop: CASSTGTGMVLNF. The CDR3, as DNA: TGTGCCAGTAGTACCGGAACAGGTATGGTACTGAATTTT.

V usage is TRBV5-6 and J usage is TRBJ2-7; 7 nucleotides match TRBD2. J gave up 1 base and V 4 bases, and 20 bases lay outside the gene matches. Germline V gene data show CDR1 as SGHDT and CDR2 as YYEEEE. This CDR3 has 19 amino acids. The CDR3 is CASSPHVGGVRMTSYEQYF. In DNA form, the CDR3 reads TGTGCCAGCAGCCCACACGTGGGGGGGGTCAGAATGACTTCCTACGAGCAGTACTTC.